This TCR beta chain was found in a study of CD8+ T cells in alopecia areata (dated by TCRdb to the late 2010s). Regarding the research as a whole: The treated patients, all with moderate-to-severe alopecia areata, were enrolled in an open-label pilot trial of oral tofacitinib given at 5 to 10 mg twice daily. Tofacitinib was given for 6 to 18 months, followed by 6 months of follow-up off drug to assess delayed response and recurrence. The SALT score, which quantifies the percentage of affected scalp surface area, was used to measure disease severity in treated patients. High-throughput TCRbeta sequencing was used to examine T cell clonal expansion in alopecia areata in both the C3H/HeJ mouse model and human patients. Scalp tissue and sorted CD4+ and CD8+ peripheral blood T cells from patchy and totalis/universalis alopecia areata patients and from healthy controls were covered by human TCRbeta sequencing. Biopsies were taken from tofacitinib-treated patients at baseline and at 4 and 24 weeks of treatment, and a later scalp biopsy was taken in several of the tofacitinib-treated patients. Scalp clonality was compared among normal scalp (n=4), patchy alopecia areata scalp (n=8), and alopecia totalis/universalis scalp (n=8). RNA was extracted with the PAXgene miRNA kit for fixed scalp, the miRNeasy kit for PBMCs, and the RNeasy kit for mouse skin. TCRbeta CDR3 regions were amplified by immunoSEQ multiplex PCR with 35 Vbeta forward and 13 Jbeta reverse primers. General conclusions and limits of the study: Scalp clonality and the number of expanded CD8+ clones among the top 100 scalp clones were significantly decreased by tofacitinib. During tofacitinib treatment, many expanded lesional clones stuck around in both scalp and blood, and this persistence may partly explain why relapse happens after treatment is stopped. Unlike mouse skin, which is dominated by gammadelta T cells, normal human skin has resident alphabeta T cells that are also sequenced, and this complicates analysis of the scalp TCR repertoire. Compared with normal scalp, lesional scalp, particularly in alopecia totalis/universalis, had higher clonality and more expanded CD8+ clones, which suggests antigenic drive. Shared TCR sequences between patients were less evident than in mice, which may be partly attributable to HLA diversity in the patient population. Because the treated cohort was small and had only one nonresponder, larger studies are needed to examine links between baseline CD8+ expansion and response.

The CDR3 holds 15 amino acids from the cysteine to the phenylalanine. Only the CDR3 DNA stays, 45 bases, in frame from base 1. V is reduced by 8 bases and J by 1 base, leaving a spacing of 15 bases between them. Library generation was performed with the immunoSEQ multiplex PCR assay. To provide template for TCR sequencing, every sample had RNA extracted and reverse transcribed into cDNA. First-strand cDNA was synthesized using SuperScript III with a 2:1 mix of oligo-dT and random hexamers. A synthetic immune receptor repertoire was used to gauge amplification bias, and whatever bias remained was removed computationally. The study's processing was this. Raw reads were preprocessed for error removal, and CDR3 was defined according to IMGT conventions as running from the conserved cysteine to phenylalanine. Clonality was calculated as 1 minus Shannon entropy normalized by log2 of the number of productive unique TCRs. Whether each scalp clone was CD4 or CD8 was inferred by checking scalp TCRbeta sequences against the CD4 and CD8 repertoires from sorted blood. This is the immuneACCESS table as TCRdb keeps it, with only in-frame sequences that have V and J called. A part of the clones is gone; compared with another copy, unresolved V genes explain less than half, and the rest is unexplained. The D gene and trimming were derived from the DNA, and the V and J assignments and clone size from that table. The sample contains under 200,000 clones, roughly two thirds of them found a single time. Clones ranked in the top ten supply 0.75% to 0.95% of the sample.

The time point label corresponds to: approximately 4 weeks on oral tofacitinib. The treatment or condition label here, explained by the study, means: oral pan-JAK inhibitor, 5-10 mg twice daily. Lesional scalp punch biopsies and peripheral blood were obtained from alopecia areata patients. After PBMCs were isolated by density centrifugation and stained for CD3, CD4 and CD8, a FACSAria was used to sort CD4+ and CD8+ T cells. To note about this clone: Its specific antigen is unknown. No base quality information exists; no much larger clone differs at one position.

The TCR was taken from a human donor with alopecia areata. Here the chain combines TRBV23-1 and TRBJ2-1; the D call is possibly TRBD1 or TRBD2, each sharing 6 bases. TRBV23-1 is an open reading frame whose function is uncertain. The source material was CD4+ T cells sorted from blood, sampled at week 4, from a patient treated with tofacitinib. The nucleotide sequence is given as TGCGCCAGCTCTCTGGGGGGCGGATCCTACAATGAGCAGTTCTTC. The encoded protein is CASSLGGGSYNEQFF.